The clone carrying this TCR beta chain was detected only a few times. This sample stems from a study of T cell repertoires in cytomegalovirus infection. Study background: Indicated by public TCR beta signatures were CMV infection and matching HLA type.

The V gene end was trimmed by 7 bases and the J gene end by 3 bases; junction bases not matched to a gene: 3. Germline CDR1 is SQVTM and CDR2 is ANQGSEA. The CDR3 length is 13 residues. TCRdb reprocessed the reads via MiXCR and lists one record per CDR3 protein. Here the sample spans 200,000 to 300,000 distinct CDR3 sequences, around 6.4% being singletons. The V and J genes are TRBV29-1 and TRBJ1-2; 12 bases align to TRBD1. Sequenced material: PBMCs. The clonotype was recovered from a human donor in good health (CMV status not recorded). Some clones in this sample may be carry-over from other donors' samples. The CDR3 DNA follows: TGCAGCGGGGGACAGGGGGCGGACTATGGCTACACCTTC. Translation: CSGGQGADYGYTF.